A single sample gave rise to the 22 T cell receptor beta chains below, sequenced in a study of cytomegalovirus exposure and HLA in healthy donors. Primers included in the PCR were 60 Vbeta and 13 Jbeta primers. Measured with immunoSEQ multiplex PCR; TCRdb has only the in-frame clones, and not every one. In the table there are approximately 160,000 clones, 80% to 85% of which are singletons. The sample was PBMCs. The origin of the receptors is a human donor in good health.

The rearrangement uses TRBV7-9 and TRBJ2-1, with unresolved D. Germline CDR1 and CDR2: SEHNR and FQNEAQ (reference sequence). CDR3 length: 11 amino acids. V was trimmed by 5 bases and J by 7 bases, leaving 6 bases between them. In DNA, the CDR3 is TGTGCCAGCAGCGGCATTAATGAGCAGTTCTTC. Translating it yields CASSGINEQFF.

The chain joins TRBV5-1 to TRBJ1-1, with TRBD1 matching 8 bases. V lost 0 bases to trimming and J lost 1 base; unmatched junction nucleotides: 5. Germline assignment: CDR1 SGHRS and CDR2 YFSETQ. The CDR3 extends over 16 amino acids. The CDR3 loop reads CASSLGGTGSNTEAFF. CDR3 in DNA: TGCGCCAGCAGCTTGGGGGGGACAGGTTCGAACACTGAAGCTTTCTTT.

Only a few counts were recorded for this clone. The genes are TRBV5-1 and TRBJ2-7; TRBD1 is a possible D gene (6 bases). The germline V gene has CDR1 SGHRS and CDR2 YFSETQ. Trimming took off 4 bases at V and 5 bases at J, with 19 bases between the two ends. CDR3 length: 15 residues. CDR3 in DNA: TGCGCCAGCAGCGCCTTACAGGGAAGGTTGGACGAGCAGTACTTC. It codes for CASSALQGRLDEQYF.

V gene TRBV7-2 combines with J gene TRBJ1-2, with 11 bases identical to TRBD1. This CDR3 contains 14 residues. CDR1 is SGHTA, CDR2 FQGNSA, per germline. V was clipped by 4 bases and J by 4 bases; unmatched bases: 2. The CDR3 sequence: CASSSGTGGYGYTF. The CDR3 DNA follows: TGTGCCAGCAGCTCGGGGACAGGGGGCTATGGCTACACCTTC.

This clone was detected only once. The chain couples TRBV9 to TRBJ1-6; 9 bases are shared with TRBD1. This CDR3 comprises 16 residues. The germline V gene encodes CDR1 SGDLS and CDR2 YYNGEE. The V segment lost 4 bases and the J segment 5 bases; nucleotides outside the gene matches: 7. CDR3 protein: CASSMGTGRNNSPLHF. As DNA, the CDR3 is TGTGCCAGCAGCATGGGGACAGGGAGGAATAATTCACCCCTCCACTTT.

The V gene is TRBV6-1, the J gene TRBJ2-1; D might be TRBD1 (5 bases). Germline V gives CDR1 MNHNS, CDR2 SASEGT. The CDR3 spans 11 residues. V gave up 7 bases and J gave up 8 bases, with 9 bases separating them. The CDR3 coding sequence is TGTGCCAGCACAGGGTACTATGAGCAGTTCTTC. The encoded protein is CASTGYYEQFF.

The chain has TRBV9 and TRBJ2-1; 8 bases are shared with TRBD2. This CDR3 comprises 14 residues. After removal of 4 bases from V and 6 bases from J, the junction contained 6 bases not matched to a gene. Germline V CDR1 and CDR2: SGDLS, YYNGEE. The CDR3 nucleotides read TGTGCCAGCAGCCCCCAGCGGGGGATCAATGAGCAGTTCTTC. It specifies CASSPQRGINEQFF.

The CDR3 DNA follows: TGTGCCAGCAGCACGACAGGGGCGTACACTGAAGCTTTCTTT. Its protein is CASSTTGAYTEAFF. The rearrangement links TRBV5-8 to TRBJ1-1; 8 bases fit TRBD1. J gave up 3 bases and V 4 bases, and 5 bases lay outside the gene matches. Germline assignment: CDR1 SGHTS and CDR2 YDEGEE. The CDR3 is 14 residues long.

The chain is built from TRBV11-1 and TRBJ1-2, with no clear D. This CDR3 region has 13 residues. Germline V lookup: CDR1 SGHAT, CDR2 FQDESV (reference sequence). V lost 5 bases and J lost 7, with 14 bases in between. CDR3 residues: CASSPGAYSGYTF. In DNA form, the CDR3 reads TGTGCCAGCAGCCCGGGAGCCTACTCTGGCTACACCTTC.

The chain has TRBV7-9 and TRBJ2-7; 9 bases are a match to TRBD1. CDR1 is SEHNR, CDR2 FQNEAQ, per germline (reference sequence). The CDR3 covers 15 residues. The junction had 10 bases not matched to a gene; V was cut back by 5 bases and J by 5 bases. Here the CDR3 DNA reads TGTGCCAGCAGCCGGGGGACAGGGCAGTCAGACGAGCAGTACTTC. Protein: CASSRGTGQSDEQYF.

This clone was detected only a few times. The gene calls are TRBV4-1 and TRBJ1-5, with TRBD1 identical over 7 bases. The CDR3 spans 14 residues. Germline V gene data show CDR1 as MGHRA and CDR2 as YSYEKL. V shed 4 bases, J shed 1 base, and the junction held 1 base outside the gene matches. The CDR3 protein is CASSPTGSNQPQHF. The DNA for the CDR3 is TGCGCCAGCAGCCCGACAGGGAGCAATCAGCCCCAGCATTTT.

V usage is TRBV29-1 and J usage is TRBJ2-3, with a possible D match to TRBD2 (5 bases). Trimming took off 4 bases at V and 4 bases at J, with 9 bases between the two ends. The CDR3 length is 12 residues. Germline CDR1 and CDR2: SQVTM and ANQGSEA. The CDR3 loop reads CSVVTSSDTQYF. The CDR3 nucleotides read TGCAGCGTTGTAACTAGTTCAGATACGCAGTATTTT.

This chain connects TRBV4-1 to TRBJ2-5, with D possibly being TRBD1 (6 bases). There are 16 residues in the CDR3. Germline-derived CDR1 and CDR2 are MGHRA and YSYEKL. Trimming took off 0 bases at V and 2 bases at J, with 13 bases between the two ends. The CDR3 loop reads CASSQEAGTKQETQYF. DNA for the CDR3: TGCGCCAGCAGCCAAGAAGCTGGGACAAAGCAAGAGACCCAGTACTTC.

The chain carries TRBV6-5 and TRBJ2-2; tentative D call: TRBD1 (6 bases). Germline V gene lookup returns CDR1 MNHEY and CDR2 SVGAGI. V lost 0 bases to trimming and J lost 4 bases, with 9 bases between them. This CDR3 spans 15 amino acids. The CDR3 sequence: CASSYSRGSTGELFF. The CDR3 DNA follows: TGTGCCAGCAGTTACTCGAGGGGGTCCACCGGGGAGCTGTTTTTT.

This chain joins TRBV5-1 and TRBJ2-3; TRBD1 matches 11 bases. Germline V lookup: CDR1 SGHRS, CDR2 YFSETQ. The CDR3 is 13 residues long. Trimming removed 5 bases from V and 6 bases from J; junction bases left unmatched: 2. CDR3 nucleotide sequence: TGCGCCAGCAGTGGACAGGGGGCGGATACGCAGTATTTT. Its translation is CASSGQGADTQYF.

V gene TRBV6-9 combines with J gene TRBJ1-2; 10 bases agree with TRBD1. CDR1 is MNHGY and CDR2 is SVAAGI in the germline V gene. With 6 bases clipped from V and 2 bases from J, the junction kept 6 bases outside the gene matches. The CDR3 length is 15 residues. CDR3 loop: CASSPWDRGNYGYTF. As DNA, the CDR3 is TGTGCCAGCAGCCCGTGGGACAGGGGAAACTATGGCTACACCTTC.

This chain joins TRBV4-3 and TRBJ2-6, with a tentative D call TRBD2 (6 bases). Germline V gives CDR1 LGHNA, CDR2 YSLEER. The length of the CDR3 is 16 residues. Trimming cost V 2 bases and J 4 bases, with 12 bases left between them. CDR3 sequence: CASSQSEGSGANVLTF. The DNA of the CDR3 is TGCGCCAGCAGCCAATCGGAGGGGTCCGGGGCCAACGTCCTGACTTTC.

The chain combines TRBV7-6 with TRBJ1-1; D possibly corresponds to TRBD1 (5 bases). This CDR3 is 14 amino acids long. Trimming cost V 8 bases and J 3 bases, with 16 bases left between them. The V gene's germline CDR1 is SGHVS and CDR2 FNYEAQ. CDR3 DNA sequence: TGTGCCAGCCGCTACCCTGGGGCGGACACTGAAGCTTTCTTT. Translated: CASRYPGADTEAFF.

V usage is TRBV9 and J usage is TRBJ2-2; 16 nucleotides agree with TRBD2. Trimming took 3 bases from V and 5 from J; bases not matched to a gene: 10. CDR1 SGDLS and CDR2 YYNGEE come from the germline V gene. The CDR3 spans 19 residues. The CDR3 DNA follows: TGTGCCAGCAGCGGTCCGGGACTAGCGGGGGGGCGGCATACCGGGGAGCTGTTTTTT. As protein: CASSGPGLAGGRHTGELFF.

The V and J genes are TRBV27 and TRBJ1-1; perhaps TRBD1 as D (6 bases). The V end was cut by 6 bases, the J end by 1 base, with 12 bases between. The CDR3 is 14 amino acids. Germline V gene sequence: CDR1 MNHEY, CDR2 SMNVEV (reference sequence). This chain's CDR3 is CASRSRTENTEAFF. CDR3 sequence (DNA): TGTGCCAGCAGGAGCCGGACAGAGAACACTGAAGCTTTCTTT.

The chain couples TRBV5-6 to TRBJ2-6; 7 nucleotides agree with TRBD1. Germline V lookup: CDR1 SGHDT, CDR2 YYEEEE. The junction had 2 bases not matched to a gene; V was cut back by 0 bases and J by 2 bases. This CDR3 contains 16 residues. CDR3 sequence: CASSLGDRAGANVLTF. As DNA, the CDR3 is TGTGCCAGCAGCTTGGGCGACAGGGCTGGGGCCAACGTCCTGACTTTC.

The rearrangement uses TRBV6-5 and TRBJ1-1, with unresolved D. The germline V gene has CDR1 MNHEY and CDR2 SVGAGI. Between the trimmed V and J ends, which lost 6 bases and 5 bases, there was a span of 7 bases. The CDR3 is 11 amino acids. The CDR3 reads CASRTRTEAFF. DNA for the CDR3: TGTGCCAGCAGGACGCGGACTGAAGCTTTCTTT.